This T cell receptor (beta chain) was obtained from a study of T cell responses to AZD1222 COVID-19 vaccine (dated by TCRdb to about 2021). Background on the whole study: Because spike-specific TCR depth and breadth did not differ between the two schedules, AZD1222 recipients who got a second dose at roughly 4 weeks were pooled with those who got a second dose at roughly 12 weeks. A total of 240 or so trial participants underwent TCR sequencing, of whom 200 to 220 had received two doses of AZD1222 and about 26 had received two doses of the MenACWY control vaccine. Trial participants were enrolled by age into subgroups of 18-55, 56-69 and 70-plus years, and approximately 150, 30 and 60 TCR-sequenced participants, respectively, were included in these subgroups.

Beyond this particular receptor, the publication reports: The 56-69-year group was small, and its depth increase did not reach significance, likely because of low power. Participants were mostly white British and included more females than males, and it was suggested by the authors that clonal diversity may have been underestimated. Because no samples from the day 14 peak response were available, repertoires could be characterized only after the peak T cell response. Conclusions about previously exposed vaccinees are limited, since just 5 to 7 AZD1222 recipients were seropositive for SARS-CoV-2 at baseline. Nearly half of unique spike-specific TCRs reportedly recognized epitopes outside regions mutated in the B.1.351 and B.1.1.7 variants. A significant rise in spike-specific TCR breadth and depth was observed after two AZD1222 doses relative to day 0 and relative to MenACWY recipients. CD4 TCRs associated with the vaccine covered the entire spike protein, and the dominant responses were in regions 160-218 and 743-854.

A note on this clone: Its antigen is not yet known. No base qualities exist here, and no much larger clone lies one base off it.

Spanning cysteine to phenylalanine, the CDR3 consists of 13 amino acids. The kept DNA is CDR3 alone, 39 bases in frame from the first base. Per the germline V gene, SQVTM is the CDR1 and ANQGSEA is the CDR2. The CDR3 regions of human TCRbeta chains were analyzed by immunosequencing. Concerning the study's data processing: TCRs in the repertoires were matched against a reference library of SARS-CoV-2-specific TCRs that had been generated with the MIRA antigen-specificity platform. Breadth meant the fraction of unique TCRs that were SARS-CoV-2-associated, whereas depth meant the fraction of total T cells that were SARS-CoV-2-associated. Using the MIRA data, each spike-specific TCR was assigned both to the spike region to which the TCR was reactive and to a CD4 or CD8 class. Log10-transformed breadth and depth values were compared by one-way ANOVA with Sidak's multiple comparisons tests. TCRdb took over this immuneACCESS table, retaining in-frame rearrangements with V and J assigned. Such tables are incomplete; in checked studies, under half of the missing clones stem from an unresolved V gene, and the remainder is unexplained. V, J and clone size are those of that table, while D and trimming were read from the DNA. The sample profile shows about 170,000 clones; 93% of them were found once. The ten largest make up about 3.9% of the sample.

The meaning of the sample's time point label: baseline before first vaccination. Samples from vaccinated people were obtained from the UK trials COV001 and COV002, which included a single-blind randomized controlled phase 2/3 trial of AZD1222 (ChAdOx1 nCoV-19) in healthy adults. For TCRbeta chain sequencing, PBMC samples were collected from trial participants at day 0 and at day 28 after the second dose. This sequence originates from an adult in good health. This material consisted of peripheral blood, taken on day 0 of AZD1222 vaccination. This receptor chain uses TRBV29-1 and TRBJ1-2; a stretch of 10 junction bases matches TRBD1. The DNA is TGCGGATCCCAGGGACAGGGGTTATATGGCTACACCTTC. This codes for CGSQGQGLYGYTF.